A selection of T cell receptor beta chains follows, all from one sample in a study of Ad26.COV2.S vaccination and SARS-CoV-2 variants. Clones were sequenced by immunoSEQ multiplex PCR, and TCRdb holds only the in-frame ones, with some missing. The sample records roughly 450,000 clones, about 93% being singletons. Sample: peripheral blood, taken in a trial of Ad26.COV2.S vaccine versus placebo. Every receptor here comes from a person aged 18-60 years who received the Ad26.COV2.S COVID-19 vaccine or a placebo. CDR3s include the opening cysteine and the closing phenylalanine or tryptophan. The order of the fields is V gene, CDR3 length, CDR3 protein.

TRBV6-5,14,CASSRTGLTYEQYF
TRBV30,14,CAWSEVQGYNEQFF
TRBV4-1,12,CASSQDLKKYTF
TRBV21-1,15,CASSTPDSIGNTIYF
TRBV4-3,15,CASSQDLGVQETQYF
TRBV7-8,16,CASSLAGTSGSHEQFF
TRBV6-5,13,CASRSMVSYEQYF
TRBV6-6,15,CASSYYLAGEYEQYF
TRBV11-2,16,CASSLVPAGYGNEQFF
TRBV29-1,16,CSVVLGQDLAKNIQYF
TRBV4-3,16,CASSQDRGSAQETQYF
TRBV20-1,14,CSASFGRAGETQYF
TRBV6-2/TRBV6-3,16,CASSFPFGGMNTEAFF
TRBV24-1,14,CATSDFRDNYGYTF
TRBV7-3,15,CASSLSRANTGELFF
TRBV12-5,12,CASAIDREETFF
TRBV10-3,15,CAISESGEPDTEAFF
TRBV6-5,14,CASSHGATYTEAFF
TRBV15,14,CATSPRLSSYEQYF
TRBV4-1,13,CASSSDGNYEQYF
TRBV19,15,CASSLTVLSYNEQFF
TRBV19,16,CASSIASQGAQYGYTF
TRBV9,15,CASSVAGASTDTQYF
TRBV4-2,17,CASSQPETSGSGNEQFF
TRBV20-1,11,CSATLGYEQYF
TRBV30,14,CACSRTATNEKLFF
TRBV3-1/TRBV3-2,16,CASSQEWDRGNSPLHF
TRBV4-1,18,CASRLFPGGIKITDTQYF
TRBV18,14,CASSPRSGQDEQYF
TRBV7-9,15,CASSPRQVDQVGYTF
TRBV6-2/TRBV6-3,16,CASSDPRDGKRWPQHF
TRBV7-2,13,CASSSPPQETQYF
TRBV24-1,16,CATSDFKPPSVGELFF
TRBV24-1,14,CATSARDREGEAFF
TRBV5-1,17,CASSQDPRLGLGYEQYF
TRBV19,12,CASSVNRGEAFF
TRBV5-4,13,CASSLAGNHEQYF
TRBV27,15,CASSLGAGGTDTQYF
TRBV6-1,17,CASSEYLGTGGTDTQYF
TRBV19,14,CASSIQGSNQPQHF
TRBV28,15,CASSPTGLAKNIQYF
TRBV6-5,14,CASSYPGTAGEQYF
TRBV7-8,16,CASSPGVANSYNEQFF
TRBV7-2,17,CASRLRADTLLMYEQYF
TRBV30,12,CAWDRVGQPQHF
TRBV2,12,CASSPPSDTQYF
TRBV5-6,15,CASSPGVSVGYGYTF
TRBV25-1,15,CASSEVRGGINEQFF
TRBV11-2,16,CASSLGTGHEGYEQYF
TRBV7-8,14,CASSLGEAAYEQYF
TRBV25-1,14,CASSGTGSGTEAFF
TRBV28,16,CASSLWGVVATDTQYF
TRBV6-2/TRBV6-3,18,CASSSSFVGLSPNYGYTF
TRBV5-4,15,CASSFGRVLDGELFF
TRBV9,13,CASSVTGIPEQFF